One sample yielded the 27 T cell receptor beta chains listed below, sequenced in a study of Graves' ophthalmopathy and Graves' hyperthyroidism. Using RNA transcripts, the TCR beta CDR3 regions were amplified. A first-round RT-PCR used HTBI primers, followed by a second-round multiplex PCR. MiXCR was run by TCRdb on the multiplex PCR reads, yielding one entry per CDR3 protein. Of 660,000 or so distinct CDR3 sequences in the sample, roughly two fifths are singletons; the top ten hold 3.3%. Sequencing input: peripheral blood. Source of these receptors: an adult man with Graves' ophthalmopathy.

This clonotype showed up many times. This sequence joins TRBV2 and TRBJ1-5; D gene uncertain. CDR3 length: 14 residues. Germline lookup yields CDR1 SNHLY and CDR2 FYNNEI. The V and J ends lost 3 bases and 2 bases respectively, with 8 bases between them. The CDR3 DNA sequence: TGTGCCAGCAGTGAGTCCAGGCGCAATCAGCCCCAGCATTTT. It is translated as CASSESRRNQPQHF.

This clonotype was picked up many times. The chain employs TRBV29-1 and TRBJ1-2, with D uncertain. CDR1 and CDR2 from the germline V gene are SQVTM and ANQGSEA. The CDR3 spans 12 residues. V lost 2 bases and J lost 9, with 13 bases in between. CDR3 coding DNA: TGCAGCGTTGAAATCTGGGAGGGTAGCTACACCTTC. Translation gives CSVEIWEGSYTF.

This sequence joins TRBV6-4 and TRBJ2-7, with D possibly being TRBD1 (6 bases). This CDR3 region has 15 residues. The germline CDR1 and CDR2 sequences are MRHNA and SNTAGT. Between the trimmed V and J ends, which lost 4 bases and 0 bases, there was a span of 13 bases. The CDR3: CASSGWTDSSYEQYF. DNA for the CDR3: TGTGCCAGCAGTGGCTGGACAGATAGCTCCTACGAGCAGTACTTC.

This clonotype has a handful of counts. The chain has TRBV7-9 and TRBJ1-1, with a possible D match to TRBD1 (5 bases). The V and J ends lost 5 bases and 4 bases respectively, with 14 bases between them. The CDR3 is made up of 14 amino acids. Germline V gene data show CDR1 as SEHNR and CDR2 as FQNEAQ (reference sequence). The CDR3 DNA follows: TGTGCCAGCAGCCAAGGGTCCGGGGGCACTGAAGCTTTCTTT. This gives the protein CASSQGSGGTEAFF.

This sequence joins TRBV4-3 and TRBJ1-2; D remains ambiguous. Trimming left V 0 bases short and J 6 bases short, with 8 bases between. The CDR3 contains 13 residues. Germline assignment: CDR1 LGHNA and CDR2 YSLEER. CDR3 region: CASSQDPMNGYTF. The CDR3, as DNA: TGCGCCAGCAGCCAAGATCCTATGAATGGCTACACCTTC.

This clonotype has a handful of counts. The chain is built from TRBV4-3 and TRBJ1-1; 9 nucleotides agree with TRBD1. The CDR3 sequence is 16 residues long. V lost 1 base to trimming and J lost 2 bases; unmatched junction nucleotides: 5. Germline loops: CDR1 LGHNA, CDR2 YSLEER. The CDR3 sequence: CASSQVTGGSNTEAFF. The CDR3 coding sequence is TGCGCCAGCAGCCAAGTTACAGGGGGCTCCAACACTGAAGCTTTCTTT.

This clonotype was seen more than once but under ten times. The chain combines TRBV19 with TRBJ2-5; the match to TRBD1 covers 8 bases. The CDR3 totals 12 residues. J lost 4 bases, V lost 6 bases, and 1 base had no gene match. Germline CDR1 and CDR2: LNHDA and SQIVND (reference sequence). As DNA, the CDR3 is TGTGCCAGTAGGACAGGGGTAGAGACCCAGTACTTC. Residues: CASRTGVETQYF.

This chain joins TRBV2 and TRBJ1-3; TRBD1 might be the D (5 bases). With 6 bases removed from V and 8 bases from J, the gap between germline ends came to 20 bases. The CDR3 has 15 amino acids. Germline V gene lookup returns CDR1 SNHLY and CDR2 FYNNEI. CDR3 region: CASRFGRGEVDTIYF. DNA of the CDR3: TGTGCCAGCAGATTTGGCCGGGGCGAGGTGGACACCATATATTTT.

There are a few counts of this clonotype. This chain links TRBV6-5 with TRBJ1-6; D gene ambiguous. V lost 8 bases, J lost 10 bases, and 18 bases lay in between. Germline V gives CDR1 MNHEY, CDR2 SVGAGI. There are 14 residues in the CDR3. The CDR3 region has the DNA TGTGCCAGCTCCCAGCGGACGCTGGGATCACCCCTCCACTTT. Its translation: CASSQRTLGSPLHF.

Ten or more counts support this clonotype. The chain employs TRBV9 and TRBJ2-7; D is possibly TRBD2 (6 bases). Between the trimmed V and J ends, which lost 4 bases and 2 bases, there was a span of 13 bases. This CDR3 contains 14 residues. Germline CDR1 and CDR2: SGDLS and YYNGEE. The CDR3 DNA reads as TGTGCCAGCAGCCCAGGAGGGCTACCCTACGAGCAGTACTTC. The encoded protein is CASSPGGLPYEQYF. The entire variable domain, with the rest obtained from reference TRBV9 and TRBJ2-7, is as follows: DSGVTQTPKHLITATGQRVTLRCSPRSGDLSVYWYQQSLDQGLQFLIQYYNGEERAKGNILERFSAQQFPDLHSELNLSSLELGDSALYFCASSPGGLPYEQYFGPGTRLTVT.

Many counts were recorded for this clonotype. V gene TRBV5-1 combines with J gene TRBJ1-4; D is perhaps TRBD1 (6 bases). The germline CDR1 and CDR2 sequences are SGHRS and YFSETQ. Trimming cost V 4 bases and J 0 bases, with 13 bases left between them. CDR3 length: 16 residues. The CDR3 reads CASSLQGTTTNEKLFF. The DNA of the CDR3 is TGCGCCAGCAGCCTACAGGGAACAACAACTAATGAAAAACTGTTTTTT. Full variable domain (remainder filled in from reference TRBV5-1 and TRBJ1-4): KAGVTQTPRYLIKTRGQQVTLSCSPISGHRSVSWYQQTPGQGLQFLFEYFSETQRNKGNFPGRFSGRQFSNSRSEMNVSTLELGDSALYLCASSLQGTTTNEKLFFGSGTQLSVL.

This clonotype was seen at least ten times. The rearrangement links TRBV24-1 to TRBJ1-5; D perhaps matches TRBD1 (5 bases). Per the germline V gene, CDR1 is KGHDR and CDR2 is SFDVKD. CDR3 length equals 15 residues. V was cut by 0 bases and J by 9 bases, with 14 bases left in between. In DNA form, the CDR3 reads TGTGCCACCAGTGATTTGCAAAAAGACAGCTTGCCCCAGCATTTT. It translates to CATSDLQKDSLPQHF.

This clonotype was recorded at least ten times. The genes are TRBV7-9 and TRBJ2-5; 10 bases agree with TRBD2. The CDR3 totals 17 residues. Trimming took 1 base from V and 1 from J; bases not matched to a gene: 6. Germline-derived CDR1 and CDR2 are SEHNR and FQNEAQ (reference sequence). CDR3 sequence reads: CASSLGGPSGGQETQYF. The CDR3 bases are TGTGCCAGCAGCTTAGGAGGGCCTAGCGGGGGCCAAGAGACCCAGTACTTC.

This clonotype was counted at least ten times. This chain uses TRBV11-2 with TRBJ2-5; unclear D gene. CDR3 length equals 17 residues. The germline V and J ends were trimmed by 3 bases and 0 bases, with 17 bases remaining between them. CDR1 and CDR2 (germline): SGHAT, FQNNGV. CDR3 in DNA: TGTGCCAGCAGCTTCCGCCACGGAAACCCCAACCAAGAGACCCAGTACTTC. Residues: CASSFRHGNPNQETQYF.

The chain combines TRBV2 with TRBJ2-3; D not resolved. The germline V and J ends were trimmed by 9 bases and 5 bases, with 15 bases remaining between them. Germline CDR1 reads SNHLY; CDR2 reads FYNNEI. The CDR3 loop spans 13 amino acids. The CDR3 loop is CASQPAARDTQYF. The CDR3 DNA is TGTGCCAGTCAACCCGCAGCCAGAGATACGCAGTATTTT.

The sample holds a few counts of this clonotype. A single base separates this from a much larger clone, so it may be a read error. V and J are TRBV29-1 and TRBJ2-7; 13 bases fit TRBD2. CDR1 SQVTM and CDR2 ANQGSEA come from the germline V gene. The CDR3 extends over 14 amino acids. The CDR3 spells CGVVKGTSGTEQYF. The CDR3 nucleotides read TGCGGCGTTGTGAAAGGGACTAGCGGGACCGAGCAGTACTTC.

This clonotype has a handful of counts. The gene calls are TRBV9 and TRBJ2-7; weak D call: TRBD2 (7 bases). Germline V gene data show CDR1 as SGDLS and CDR2 as YYNGEE. The CDR3 has 16 amino acids. Trimming pared 0 bases from V and 0 bases from J, leaving 13 bases between. The CDR3 sequence is CASSVGGGGPSYEQYF. The CDR3 coding sequence is TGTGCCAGCAGCGTAGGGGGAGGGGGGCCCTCCTACGAGCAGTACTTC.

The chain carries TRBV19 and TRBJ1-3, with D tentatively TRBD1 (5 bases). The CDR3 is 16 residues long. Trimming shortened V by 5 bases and J by 0 bases, and 14 bases separated the two germline ends. Germline V gene lookup returns CDR1 LNHDA and CDR2 SQIVND (reference sequence). The chain's CDR3 is CASSVQGEASGNTIYF. Written as DNA, the CDR3 is TGTGCCAGTAGTGTGCAAGGGGAGGCCTCTGGAAACACCATATATTTT.

As regards this clonotype: This could be a read error, since a much larger clone is one nucleotide away. The chain uses TRBV19 and TRBJ1-5, with TRBD1 as a possible D gene (5 bases). Germline loops: CDR1 LNHDA, CDR2 SQIVND (reference sequence). This CDR3 has 14 amino acids. V shed 6 bases and J shed 7 bases, with 16 bases lying between them. CDR3 sequence (DNA): TGTGCCAGTAGGGGCGGGGGAGCGATCCAGCCCCAGCATTTT. Translated, it gives CASRGGGAIQPQHF. The complete variable domain, with remaining parts taken from reference TRBV19 and TRBJ1-5, reads DGGITQSPKYLFRKEGQNVTLSCEQNLNHDAMYWYRQDPGQGLRLIYYSQIVNDFQKGDIAEGYSVSREKKESFPLTVTSAQKNPTAFYLCASRGGGAIQPQHFGDGTRLSIL.

This clonotype was found once. Since the CDR3 does not end with the conserved phenylalanine or tryptophan, this likely comes from a read error. The chain combines TRBV29-1 with TRBJ1-1; no reliable D call. Trimming removed 2 bases from V and 5 bases from J, with 6 bases in between. CDR1 and CDR2 from the germline V gene are SQVTM and ANQGSEA. This CDR3 region has 11 residues. This CDR3 is CSVELRTEAFS. As DNA, the CDR3 is TGCAGCGTTGAATTGAGGACTGAAGCTTTCTCT.

At least ten counts were recorded for this clonotype. This chain connects TRBV10-3 to TRBJ1-1, with 8 bases matching TRBD1. V dropped 11 bases and J dropped 6; count of bases not matched to a gene: 11. The germline V gene encodes CDR1 ENHRY and CDR2 SYGVKD. This CDR3 is built from 13 residues. The CDR3 DNA reads TGTGCCTCACTGGACAGGGAGGGAGCTGAAGCTTTCTTT. It translates to CASLDREGAEAFF.

Points on this clonotype: A much larger clone sits a single nucleotide away, making a read error possible. The gene calls are TRBV29-1 and TRBJ2-7; TRBD2 agrees at 9 bases. The CDR3 runs 13 residues. Per germline, CDR1 SQVTM and CDR2 ANQGSEA. V gave up 5 bases and J gave up 2 bases; unmatched junction bases: 4. In DNA form, the CDR3 reads TGCAGCGTTCTAGCGGGAAGCCCCTACGAGCAGTACTTC. Translating gives CSVLAGSPYEQYF.

Notes on this clonotype: A read error may explain this, as a much larger clone is one base away. The rearrangement links TRBV7-8 to TRBJ2-7; 7 positions agree with TRBD1. Germline V gene lookup returns CDR1 SGHVS and CDR2 FQNEAQ. This CDR3 contains 14 residues. V lost 4 bases, J lost 4 bases, and 7 bases stayed unmatched. The CDR3 loop is CASSSAPTGYEQYF. The CDR3 DNA is TGTGCCAGCAGCTCAGCCCCGACAGGGTACGAGCAGTACTTC.

The chain is built from TRBV7-9 and TRBJ2-5; 13 positions match TRBD2. J gave up 4 bases and V 4 bases, and 6 bases lay outside the gene matches. The CDR3 covers 16 residues. Germline-derived CDR1 and CDR2 are SEHNR and FQNEAQ (reference sequence). CDR3 DNA sequence: TGTGCCAGCAGCTCCGGACTAGCGGGGGTGGTAGAGACCCAGTACTTC. As protein: CASSSGLAGVVETQYF.

The chain uses TRBV11-1 and TRBJ2-7; D gene ambiguous. The CDR3 runs 14 residues. Looked up from germline, CDR1 is SGHAT and CDR2 is FQDESV (reference sequence). V shed 2 bases and J shed 3 bases, with 11 bases lying between them. In DNA, the CDR3 is TGTGCCAGCAGCTTAACACTCGCGGACTACGAGCAGTACTTC. It yields the protein CASSLTLADYEQYF. The full variable domain, rest sourced from reference TRBV11-1 and TRBJ2-7, is EAEVAQSPRYKITEKSQAVAFWCDPISGHATLYWYRQILGQGPELLVQFQDESVVDDSQLPKDRFSAERLKGVDSTLKIQPAELGDSAMYLCASSLTLADYEQYFGPGTRLTVT.

The sample holds many counts of this clonotype. The chain links TRBV7-2 to TRBJ1-1, with D possibly being TRBD1 (6 bases). In germline, CDR1 is SGHTA, CDR2 FQGNSA. The length of the CDR3 is 14 residues. V lost 4 bases and J lost 6, with 15 bases in between. The CDR3 DNA reads TGTGCCAGCAGCTCATCACAGGGTTCCCCTGAAGCTTTCTTT. Translating it yields CASSSSQGSPEAFF.

The genes are TRBV2 and TRBJ1-4; a weak D match, TRBD1 (5 bases). The CDR3 covers 14 residues. Trimming stripped 8 bases from V and 8 bases from J, with 18 bases between. Germline V gene lookup returns CDR1 SNHLY and CDR2 FYNNEI. The CDR3 loop reads CASEQDGGREKLFF. The DNA for the CDR3 is TGTGCCAGCGAGCAGGACGGGGGACGGGAAAAACTGTTTTTT.